This T cell receptor beta chain was observed in a study of CD8 T cells in ankylosing spondylitis. This clonotype has a count of ten or more. The antigen is not known. From the 5' RACE reads, TCRdb called clonotypes with MiXCR, one entry per CDR3 protein. The sample yields about 69,000 distinct CDR3 sequences, about 5.2% seen once. The V gene lost 5 bases and the J gene lost 0 bases, with 11 bases spanning the gap. CDR1 and CDR2 (germline): MDHEN, SYDVKM. The CDR3 is 15 residues long. Study observations and caveats: A TCR beta motif made of several highly homologous variants seemed typical of ankylosing spondylitis blood. The clones that were linked to disease were reported to be significantly enriched in matched synovial fluid samples from ankylosing spondylitis patients. Disease-linked clones, CD8+, were relatively rare in peripheral blood.

The specimen was blood, either unsorted or a sorted T cell fraction (not recorded which). This receptor was taken from a male donor with ankylosing spondylitis or in good health (not recorded which). This chain links TRBV28 with TRBJ2-1; perhaps D is TRBD1 or TRBD2 (5 bases each). In DNA, the CDR3 is TGTGCCAGCAGTGTACGGGGCAACTCCTACAATGAGCAGTTCTTC. Translation: CASSVRGNSYNEQFF.